Reported below is one T cell receptor beta chain. The read ends 3 residues before the CDR3 terminus; that terminus is restored from the germline J gene. The data are from a study of T cells in women clearing cervical HPV infection. The CDR3 covers 14 residues. V was clipped by 5 bases and J by 4 bases; unmatched bases: 9. CDR1 and CDR2 from the germline V gene are DFQATT and SNEGSKA (reference sequence). Sequencing was performed with immunoSEQ multiplex PCR; in TCRdb, only in-frame clones are kept and a portion is missing. The ten top clones account for 5% to 7.5%, within a sample of 25,000 to 35,000 clones.

Sequenced input: blood buffy coat. The clonotype was recovered from a woman between 18 and 75 years old with a cervical HPV16 infection that either progressed to CIN3+ or cleared (not recorded which). The chain has TRBV20-1 and TRBJ1-2; 8 nucleotides line up with TRBD1. The part of the CDR3 DNA that was read is TGCAGTGCTCACGGACAGGGTATTAGCTATGGC. Translated, it gives CSAHGQGISYG. The whole CDR3 sequence reads CSAHGQGISYGYTF.